Given below is one T cell receptor beta chain in context. Its antigen has not been determined. No much larger clone exists at a distance of one base, and base qualities are not known. Patients with a history of autoimmune disease or receiving systemic immunosuppression were excluded from the trial. In every dose cohort, peripheral blood was drawn for TCR sequencing at baseline, cycle 4 day 1, and cycle 7 day 1. The samples were taken from a phase I, first-in-human, multicenter, open-label dose-escalation trial of ivuxolimab. Adults with locally advanced or metastatic head and neck squamous cell, hepatocellular, melanoma or renal cell carcinoma were enrolled in the trial. Before TCR sequencing, CD4+ T cells and CD8+ T cells from peripheral blood were sorted into separate populations. The entry originates in a study of OX40 agonist ivuxolimab in advanced cancers. Notes on the research overall: Ivuxolimab was a fully human IgG2 agonistic monoclonal antibody targeting the costimulatory receptor OX40 (CD134). Partial responses were achieved by three dose-escalation patients, of whom one had hepatocellular carcinoma and two had cutaneous melanoma. Peripheral TCRbeta sequencing aimed to test whether ivuxolimab altered TCR sequence diversity and caused clonal T-cell expansion. The paper reports the monotherapy dose-escalation portion (N of about 52 patients) of the phase I ivuxolimab trial. A male proportion of around 81% and a mean age of roughly 55 years, ranging from 23 to 79, were recorded for the dose-escalation cohort. Patients were allowed to have had prior anti-PD-1, anti-PD-L1 or anti-CTLA-4 therapy, and more than 35% of the dose-escalation patients had been treated with checkpoint inhibitors. Of the approximately 54 dose-escalation patients, hepatocellular carcinoma was present in about 19, melanoma in around 15, renal cell carcinoma in 9 and head and neck cancer in 9. Intravenous ivuxolimab was administered to patients every 2 weeks at six dose levels: 0.01, 0.1, 0.3, 1.5, 3 and 10 mg/kg. The research as a whole found: The antigen specificity of the clonally expanded peripheral T cells was not determined. At doses of 0.1 to 3.0 mg/kg, clonal expansion of both CD4+ and CD8+ T cells in blood was seen between baseline and week 6. After ivuxolimab, expanded clones were on average more numerous among CD8+ T cells than among CD4+ T cells. Low levels of normalized T-cell clonal expansion were also seen in some patients who did not respond. Partial responders in the 0.1-3.0 mg/kg groups had among the lowest normalized peripheral clonal expansion, especially among CD8+ T cells.

Genomic DNA was isolated from the sorted cells so that the TCRbeta CDR3 region could be sequenced. TCRbeta CDR3 regions were sequenced using the immunoSEQ Assay. Sourced from immuneACCESS, this table was stored by TCRdb with only in-frame sequences that have V and J called. A share of the clones is absent; for the studies checked, an unresolved V gene accounts for under half, and the remainder has no known explanation. The sample table lists 50,000 to 70,000 clones, more than 75% of them with a count of one. Of the sample, approximately 0.41% falls within the top ten clones. The CDR3 holds 14 amino acids from the cysteine to the phenylalanine. The retained sequence is limited to the CDR3, 42 bases, with the frame set at the first base. From a lookup of the germline V gene, CDR1 and CDR2 are MNHEY and SVGAGI. V is pared back by 2 bases and J by 4 bases, with 9 bases lying between the germline termini.

The clonotype comes from an adult with an advanced solid tumor such as melanoma, head and neck, liver or kidney cancer. The chain employs TRBV6-5 and TRBJ1-5, with an unclear D gene assignment. The starting material was CD4+ or CD8+ T cells sorted from blood, obtained in a trial of the OX40 agonist ivuxolimab. The CDR3 is CASSYGQSNQPQHF. The nucleotide sequence reads TGTGCCAGCAGTTACGGGCAATCGAATCAGCCCCAGCATTTT.